These 6 T cell receptor beta chains share one sample of origin, sequenced in a study of T cells after posttransplantation cyclophosphamide. A marrow graft followed busulfan-fludarabine conditioning, with cyclophosphamide on days +3 and +4. The method was immunoSEQ multiplex PCR; TCRdb's version includes in-frame clones alone and lacks a portion of them. The repertoire consists of around 22,000 clones, with around 85% occurring once and the leading ten covering about 12%. Specimen: PBMCs, collected after allogeneic stem cell transplant with posttransplant cyclophosphamide. All receptors derive from a female patient in her 30s who received an allogeneic stem cell transplant from an unrelated donor, was CMV-positive, and had no GVHD. Some of the T cells might come from the graft donor.

The chain links TRBV27 to TRBJ1-2, with TRBD1 as a possible D gene (5 bases). This CDR3 comprises 13 residues. Trimming took 3 bases from V and 8 from J, leaving 13 bases between them. Germline loops: CDR1 MNHEY, CDR2 SMNVEV (reference sequence). For the CDR3, the DNA is TGTGCCAGCAGTTTTCGGCAGGGTCACGGCTACACCTTC. Its protein is CASSFRQGHGYTF.

This chain links TRBV4-2 with TRBJ1-6; D perhaps matches TRBD1 (6 bases). V was pared by 0 bases and J by 7 bases, with 16 bases between. The germline CDR1 and CDR2 sequences are LGHNA and YNFKEQ. The CDR3 is 17 amino acids. This CDR3 reads CASSQDRAGDVNSPLHF. The CDR3 DNA is TGTGCCAGCAGCCAAGATAGGGCAGGGGATGTCAATTCACCCCTCCACTTT.

V is TRBV10-2 and J is TRBJ1-3; D ambiguous. V was shortened by 8 bases and J by 0 bases, with 8 bases between the two germline ends. Germline-derived CDR1 and CDR2 are WSHSY and SAAADI. The CDR3 runs 13 residues. The DNA for the CDR3 is TGCGCCAGCCAGCGAAGCTCTGGAAACACCATATATTTT. This gives the protein CASQRSSGNTIYF.

This rearrangement joins TRBV7-2 to TRBJ2-5; D remains ambiguous. The germline V gene encodes CDR1 SGHTA and CDR2 FQGNSA. V was cut by 2 bases and J by 5 bases, with 6 bases left in between. The CDR3 spans 12 residues. The CDR3 DNA reads TGTGCCAGCAGCTTATTACGGGAGACCCAGTACTTC. This encodes CASSLLRETQYF.

The CDR3: CASSESSLVRTRNTIYF. The CDR3 region has the DNA TGTGCCAGCAGTGAAAGTTCCTTGGTTAGGACTCGAAACACCATATATTTT. The J gene is TRBJ1-3, the V gene TRBV6-1; D uncertain. The V gene lost 2 bases and the J gene lost 5 bases, with 19 bases spanning the gap. Germline V gene data show CDR1 as MNHNS and CDR2 as SASEGT. The CDR3 extends over 17 amino acids.

This clone was counted only a few times. The chain employs TRBV10-3 and TRBJ1-2, with D perhaps TRBD1 (5 bases). From germline, CDR1 is ENHRY and CDR2 SYGVKD. With 0 bases removed from V and 4 bases from J, the gap between germline ends came to 9 bases. The CDR3 runs to 14 residues. CDR3 region: CAISESGGTYGYTF. CDR3 DNA: TGTGCCATCAGTGAGTCGGGGGGGACCTATGGCTACACCTTC.